The 29 T cell receptor beta chains below come from one sample, sequenced in a study of T-cell memory formation after mild COVID-19. Each CDR3 protein is one row after TCRdb ran MiXCR on the 5' RACE reads. The top ten hold under 15% of the sample, which has around 340,000 distinct CDR3 sequences, around a fifth seen once. The sequencing sample was made of PBMCs or a T cell subset sorted from them (not recorded which). These receptors all stem from an adult woman who had mild COVID-19 (a few samples of this study predate the infection). Cell type and time point are not known.

This clonotype has at least ten counts. The gene calls are TRBV7-2 and TRBJ2-3; D may be TRBD2 (6 bases). The CDR3 length is 15 residues. Deletions cut 4 bases from V and 5 bases from J, with 16 bases between. CDR1 SGHTA and CDR2 FQGNSA come from the germline V gene. CDR3 in amino acids: CASSSQVGSLDTQYF. The CDR3 DNA is TGTGCCAGCAGCTCACAGGTCGGGAGTCTAGATACGCAGTATTTT.

The V gene is TRBV29-1, the J gene TRBJ1-1, with D possibly matching TRBD1 (5 bases). Germline loops: CDR1 SQVTM, CDR2 ANQGSEA. The length of the CDR3 is 16 residues. V lost 6 bases to trimming and J lost 0 bases, with 20 bases between them. CDR3 region: CSVGERGSVMNTEAFF. The DNA for the CDR3 is TGCAGCGTGGGGGAACGAGGTTCGGTTATGAACACTGAAGCTTTCTTT.

This chain connects TRBV6-2 or TRBV6-3 to TRBJ1-2; no clear D. This CDR3 spans 13 amino acids. The V gene's germline CDR1 is MNHEY and CDR2 SVGEGT. Trimming took off 7 bases at V and 8 bases at J, with 17 bases between the two ends. DNA for the CDR3: TGTGCCAGCACCCCGGGAGGGTGGATGGGCTACACCTTC. Its protein product is CASTPGGWMGYTF.

This chain connects TRBV15 to TRBJ1-6; D may be TRBD1 (5 bases). V was cut by 1 base and J by 6 bases, with 19 bases left in between. The CDR3 totals 18 residues. Germline CDR1 and CDR2: LNHNV and YYDKDF (reference sequence). The CDR3 coding sequence is TGTGCCACCAGCAGAGTACCGCCGGGGCCTAAGGGTAATTCACCCCTCCACTTT. It translates to CATSRVPPGPKGNSPLHF.

V usage is TRBV20-1 and J usage is TRBJ2-3, with D hard to call. Germline CDR1 is DFQATT and CDR2 is SNEGSKA (reference sequence). The CDR3 length is 12 residues. V dropped 1 base and J dropped 2 bases, with 4 bases sitting between them. In DNA, the CDR3 is TGCAGTGCTAGAGGCCACACAGATACGCAGTATTTT. Amino acids: CSARGHTDTQYF.

This clonotype has more than one count but fewer than ten. The rearrangement links TRBV5-4 to TRBJ2-7, with D perhaps TRBD1 or TRBD2 (5 bases each). The CDR3 has 15 amino acids. V was shortened by 0 bases and J by 6 bases, with 16 bases between the two germline ends. CDR1 and CDR2 (germline): SGHNT, YYREEE (reference sequence). This CDR3 is CASSLAGDLVGEQYF. CDR3 nucleotides: TGTGCCAGCAGCTTGGCTGGGGACCTTGTTGGCGAGCAGTACTTC.

This clonotype showed up just a few times. The chain carries TRBV7-2 and TRBJ2-3; D is ambiguous. The V gene lost 5 bases and the J gene lost 0 bases, with 6 bases spanning the gap. The germline CDR1 and CDR2 sequences are SGHTA and FQGNSA. This CDR3 is 13 amino acids long. The CDR3 DNA reads as TGTGCCAGCAGCCGTGCTAGCACAGATACGCAGTATTTT. Its translation is CASSRASTDTQYF. The whole variable domain, remainder taken from reference TRBV7-2 and TRBJ2-3, is GAGVSQSPSNKVTEKGKDVELRCDPISGHTALYWYRQSLGQGLEFLIYFQGNSAPDKSGLPSDRFSAERTGGSVSTLTIQRTQQEDSAVYLCASSRASTDTQYFGPGTRLTVL.

The J gene is TRBJ1-2, the V gene TRBV9; TRBD1 agrees at 9 bases. The CDR3 covers 15 residues. Unmatched junction bases numbered 6, after V lost 3 bases and J lost 3 bases. In germline, CDR1 is SGDLS, CDR2 YYNGEE. The CDR3 nucleotides read TGTGCCAGCAGCGCGGAAGGACAGGGGTACTATGGCTACACCTTC. Encoded protein: CASSAEGQGYYGYTF.

This chain connects TRBV24-1 to TRBJ2-2, with a weak D call TRBD2 (6 bases). The CDR3 spans 18 residues. Between the trimmed V and J ends, which lost 0 bases and 2 bases, there was a span of 15 bases. The germline gives CDR1 KGHDR, CDR2 SFDVKD. The CDR3 protein is CATSDLHWDSENTGELFF. CDR3 sequence (DNA): TGTGCCACCAGTGATTTGCATTGGGACTCCGAAAACACCGGGGAGCTGTTTTTT.

This clonotype has just a few counts. The chain links TRBV11-3 to TRBJ2-3, with D maybe TRBD1 (6 bases). V lost 2 bases to trimming and J lost 3 bases, with 12 bases between them. The CDR3 has 15 residues. The germline V gene encodes CDR1 SGHNT and CDR2 YENEEA. CDR3 sequence (DNA): TGTGCCAGCAGCTTAAAACAGGGTGGTACAGATACGCAGTATTTT. This codes for CASSLKQGGTDTQYF. Combining the CDR3 with reference TRBV11-3 and TRBJ2-3 gives the whole variable domain EAGVVQSPRYKIIEKKQPVAFWCNPISGHNTLYWYLQNLGQGPELLIRYENEEAVDDSQLPKDRFSAERLKGVDSTLKIQPAELGDSAVYLCASSLKQGGTDTQYFGPGTRLTVL.

The CDR3: CASSLKRYWAASGRDTQYF. DNA for the CDR3: TGTGCCAGCAGCTTAAAACGGTATTGGGCGGCTAGCGGGAGAGATACGCAGTATTTT. The rearrangement joins TRBV7-9 to TRBJ2-3; 10 bases are shared with TRBD2. CDR3 length: 19 residues. Losses at the gene ends were 2 bases for V and 5 bases for J; bases not matched to a gene: 16. CDR1 is SEHNR and CDR2 is FQNEAQ in the germline V gene (reference sequence).

The chain is built from TRBV24-1 and TRBJ2-3, with 9 bases matching TRBD2. Germline V gene data show CDR1 as KGHDR and CDR2 as SFDVKD. The CDR3 covers 17 residues. Trimming cost V 4 bases and J 1 base; bases outside gene matches: 8. The CDR3 nucleotides are TGTGCCACCAGTGAGACGACTAGCGGTGAGCGCACAGATACGCAGTATTTT. Translating it yields CATSETTSGERTDTQYF.

The V call is TRBV7-3, the J call TRBJ2-3; D remains unclear. The V gene lost 3 bases and the J gene lost 2 bases, with 6 bases spanning the gap. Germline loops: CDR1 SGHTA, CDR2 FQGTGA. CDR3 length: 13 amino acids. The CDR3 protein is CASSLKNTDTQYF. The CDR3 nucleotides read TGTGCCAGCAGCTTGAAGAACACAGATACGCAGTATTTT. The whole variable domain, filled in from reference TRBV7-3 and TRBJ2-3, reads GAGVSQTPSNKVTEKGKYVELRCDPISGHTALYWYRQSLGQGPEFLIYFQGTGAADDSGLPNDRFFAVRPEGSVSTLKIQRTERGDSAVYLCASSLKNTDTQYFGPGTRLTVL.

This clonotype has a handful of counts. This sequence joins TRBV12-3 or TRBV12-4 and TRBJ2-2, with TRBD2 matching 7 bases. Trimming cost V 7 bases and J 5 bases; bases outside gene matches: 16. The length of the CDR3 is 17 residues. CDR3 residues: CASTRTRGGGPTGELFF. CDR3 coding DNA: TGTGCCAGCACAAGGACTCGCGGGGGAGGTCCAACCGGGGAGCTGTTTTTT.

This clonotype was observed many times. J is TRBJ2-1 and V is TRBV7-9; TRBD1 matches at 7 bases. Germline V gives CDR1 SEHNR, CDR2 FQNEAQ (reference sequence). V was clipped by 7 bases and J by 8 bases; unmatched bases: 11. The CDR3 has 14 amino acids. Written as DNA, the CDR3 is TGTGCCAGCACCCTCGTGACAGGGATCGATGAGCAGTTCTTC. Protein sequence: CASTLVTGIDEQFF.

As DNA, the CDR3 is TGTGCCAGCAGTAGGGGGGACCCCCCACGGCATGAGCAGTTCTTC. As protein: CASSRGDPPRHEQFF. J is TRBJ2-1 and V is TRBV7-9; D tentatively fits TRBD1 or TRBD2 (6 bases each). The CDR3 is 15 residues long. Germline V gene sequence: CDR1 SEHNR, CDR2 FQNEAQ (reference sequence). V lost 6 bases, J lost 8 bases, and 20 bases lay in between.

V is TRBV12-3 or TRBV12-4 and J is TRBJ2-7; weak D call: TRBD2 (6 bases). This CDR3 is 14 amino acids long. Trimming pared 5 bases from V and 4 bases from J, leaving 15 bases between. The DNA for the CDR3 is TGTGCCAGCAGTAGGGGACTCACCAGATACGAGCAGTACTTC. It encodes CASSRGLTRYEQYF.

The chain has TRBV6-2 or TRBV6-3 and TRBJ2-1, with 12 bases matching TRBD2. Germline V lookup: CDR1 MNHEY, CDR2 SVGEGT. The CDR3 totals 18 residues. Germline trimming cut 2 bases from V and 3 bases from J; bases unmatched to any gene: 8. The CDR3 DNA is TGTGCCAGCAGTTACCGTTTCACTAGCGGGAGGTACTACAATGAGCAGTTCTTC. Residues: CASSYRFTSGRYYNEQFF.

V gene TRBV4-1 combines with J gene TRBJ1-1; D unresolved. Germline assignment: CDR1 MGHRA and CDR2 YSYEKL. The CDR3 length is 15 residues. V was pared by 0 bases and J by 11 bases, with 19 bases between. DNA of the CDR3: TGCGCCAGCAGCCAAGACGAACAGATCGATCTCTCGGCTTTCTTT. Protein product: CASSQDEQIDLSAFF.

This clonotype showed up just a few times. The CDR3 DNA follows: TGTGCCACCAGTGCGGCGGGAGGGCCGGAGACCCAGTACTTC. It yields the protein CATSAAGGPETQYF. The chain has TRBV24-1 and TRBJ2-5, with TRBD2 matching over 9 bases. Looked up from germline, CDR1 is KGHDR and CDR2 is SFDVKD. The CDR3 is 14 amino acids. V gave up 5 bases and J gave up 5 bases; unmatched junction bases: 5.

This rearrangement joins TRBV7-9 to TRBJ2-7, with D possibly being TRBD1 or TRBD2 (5 bases each). The CDR3 has 15 amino acids. The V and J ends lost 5 bases and 1 base respectively, with 15 bases between them. In germline, CDR1 is SEHNR, CDR2 FQNEAQ (reference sequence). CDR3 residues: CASSGGTNPSYEQYF. The CDR3 DNA reads TGTGCCAGCAGCGGGGGTACTAATCCTTCCTACGAGCAGTACTTC.

This chain links TRBV7-2 with TRBJ2-1, with 9 bases that match TRBD2. The CDR3 has 17 residues. Per germline, CDR1 SGHTA and CDR2 FQGNSA. J gave up 7 bases and V 5 bases, and 15 bases lay outside the gene matches. The CDR3 loop reads CASSPTLLSGRRNEQFF. CDR3 DNA sequence: TGTGCCAGCAGCCCTACCCTTCTAAGCGGGAGGAGAAATGAGCAGTTCTTC.

V is TRBV12-3 or TRBV12-4 and J is TRBJ2-7, with 13 bases matching TRBD2. V was pared by 6 bases and J by 5 bases, with 7 bases of the junction left unmatched. The CDR3 length is 15 residues. The DNA of the CDR3 is TGTGCCAGCAGCCTGACTAGCGGGGGGTCACACGAGCAGTACTTC. Protein sequence: CASSLTSGGSHEQYF.

The chain has TRBV5-1 and TRBJ2-7; D uncertain. Germline-derived CDR1 and CDR2 are SGHRS and YFSETQ. V was shortened by 4 bases and J by 1 base, with 18 bases between the two germline ends. CDR3 length: 16 residues. The DNA of the CDR3 is TGCGCCAGCAGCCTTGGGGTCAATGCCAAGTCCTACGAGCAGTACTTC. Translating gives CASSLGVNAKSYEQYF.

The table lists this clonotype with a few counts. The gene calls are TRBV12-2 and TRBJ2-1; the D call TRBD2 from the table was never checked on the DNA. TRBV12-2 corresponds to a pseudogene. The CDR3 sequence is 17 residues long. CDR3 protein: CASRLIVVSRGYNEQFF. CDR3 DNA sequence: TGTGCAAGTCGCTTAATCGTAGTGTCTCGCGGGTACAATGAGCAGTTCTTC.

This clonotype occurred a few times. The J gene is TRBJ2-2, the V gene TRBV12-3 or TRBV12-4; D is undetermined. There are 13 residues in the CDR3. Trimming removed 6 bases at V and 3 bases at J, with 8 bases between. The CDR3 DNA follows: TGTGCCAGCAGCTATTTTTACACCGGGGAGCTGTTTTTT. Encoded protein: CASSYFYTGELFF.

CDR3 in DNA: TGTGCCAGCAGTGCGGACAGGGGAGGGCGGGAGACCCAGTACTTC. Encoded protein: CASSADRGGRETQYF. The V gene is TRBV12-3 or TRBV12-4, the J gene TRBJ2-5; 9 bases line up with TRBD1. The CDR3 is made up of 15 amino acids. V was pared by 5 bases and J by 5 bases, with 9 bases of the junction left unmatched.

V usage is TRBV6-5 and J usage is TRBJ1-3, with a possible D match to TRBD1 (5 bases). Germline V gene data show CDR1 as MNHEY and CDR2 as SVGAGI. The V and J ends lost 4 bases and 4 bases respectively, with 14 bases between them. The CDR3 length is 15 residues. CDR3 amino acids: CASSLGQSLGNTIYF. CDR3 DNA sequence: TGTGCCAGCAGTTTGGGGCAGAGCCTAGGAAACACCATATATTTT.

The chain joins TRBV7-9 to TRBJ1-2; D uncertain. CDR3 size: 13 residues. V lost 6 bases and J lost 7, with 15 bases in between. Looked up from germline, CDR1 is SEHNR and CDR2 is FQNEAQ (reference sequence). CDR3 in amino acids: CASRPPDGFGYTF. Here the CDR3 DNA reads TGTGCCAGCAGACCCCCCGACGGTTTTGGCTACACCTTC.